This passage covers 22 T cell receptor beta chains from one sample sequenced in a study of OX40 agonist ivuxolimab in advanced cancers. Clones were read by immunoSEQ multiplex PCR, and TCRdb kept only the in-frame ones, dropping some. The table has 90,000 to 150,000 clones, more than 80% seen once. The sequenced sample was CD4+ or CD8+ T cells sorted from blood, obtained in a trial of the OX40 agonist ivuxolimab. These receptors were collected from an adult with an advanced solid tumor such as melanoma, head and neck, liver or kidney cancer.

The chain links TRBV6-4 to TRBJ2-5, with 7 bases identical to TRBD2. Losses at the gene ends were 5 bases for V and 3 bases for J; bases not matched to a gene: 12. This CDR3 region has 16 residues. The V gene's germline CDR1 is MRHNA and CDR2 SNTAGT. The CDR3 DNA reads as TGTGCCAGCAGTCCCGGGGGGTCTCCACACAAAGAGACCCAGTACTTC. It encodes CASSPGGSPHKETQYF.

V usage is TRBV5-1 and J usage is TRBJ1-2, with a tentative D call TRBD1 (6 bases). The CDR3 extends over 12 amino acids. Trimming cost V 6 bases and J 6 bases, with 12 bases left between them. CDR1 SGHRS and CDR2 YFSETQ come from the germline V gene. This chain's CDR3 is CASNRGADGYTF. The CDR3 DNA follows: TGCGCCAGCAATCGGGGGGCAGATGGCTACACCTTC.

The chain recombines TRBV5-4 with TRBJ2-7; TRBD2 aligns across 7 bases. Losses at the gene ends were 4 bases for V and 5 bases for J; bases not matched to a gene: 15. Germline assignment: CDR1 SGHNT and CDR2 YYREEE (reference sequence). CDR3 size: 16 residues. In DNA, the CDR3 is TGTGCCAGCAGCCAATCGTCTAGCGGACCCTTCAACGAGCAGTACTTC. Its protein is CASSQSSSGPFNEQYF.

In DNA form, the CDR3 reads TGCGCCAGCAGCTTGGTATCGGGGGGGCCCCACAATGAGCAGTTCTTC. It encodes CASSLVSGGPHNEQFF. The chain recombines TRBV5-1 with TRBJ2-1, with TRBD2 matching 8 bases. Germline V gene data show CDR1 as SGHRS and CDR2 as YFSETQ. The V segment lost 0 bases and the J segment 5 bases; nucleotides outside the gene matches: 7. This CDR3 comprises 16 residues.

This chain uses TRBV7-9 with TRBJ2-7, with a weak D call TRBD2 (5 bases). Germline V gene data show CDR1 as SEHNR and CDR2 as FQNEAQ (reference sequence). The CDR3 is made up of 14 amino acids. V dropped 6 bases and J dropped 0 bases, with 12 bases sitting between them. The CDR3 bases are TGTGCCAGCAGGTCGGGGTTGGGCTCCTACGAGCAGTACTTC. Protein: CASRSGLGSYEQYF.

The chain carries TRBV2 and TRBJ1-1, with a possible D match to TRBD1 (6 bases). Germline assignment: CDR1 SNHLY and CDR2 FYNNEI. The CDR3 covers 17 residues. V was cut by 6 bases and J by 1 base, with 21 bases left in between. CDR3 protein: CASRQKLGGAANTEAFF. The CDR3 region has the DNA TGTGCCAGCAGGCAAAAGCTAGGGGGGGCGGCGAACACTGAAGCTTTCTTT.

This chain connects TRBV6-6 to TRBJ2-7; 9 bases line up with TRBD1. Looked up from germline, CDR1 is MNHNY and CDR2 is SVGAGI (reference sequence). V was clipped by 6 bases and J by 0 bases; unmatched bases: 3. The CDR3 sequence is 14 residues long. CDR3 in amino acids: CASRGQGHSYEQYF. The CDR3 region has the DNA TGTGCCAGCAGGGGACAGGGACACTCCTACGAGCAGTACTTC.

The chain carries TRBV9 and TRBJ1-3, with D perhaps matching TRBD1 (6 bases). V was pared by 4 bases and J by 1 base, with 12 bases between. The length of the CDR3 is 15 residues. Germline CDR1 is SGDLS and CDR2 is YYNGEE. CDR3 bases: TGTGCCAGCAGCTCCAGGGGTGAATCTGGAAACACCATATATTTT. Translation: CASSSRGESGNTIYF.

The chain combines TRBV28 with TRBJ2-2, with a possible D match to TRBD1 (5 bases). The CDR3 has 16 amino acids. Germline CDR1 MDHEN, CDR2 SYDVKM. V was clipped by 4 bases and J by 4 bases, with 16 bases between them. The CDR3 DNA is TGTGCCAGCAGTTCTCCGACAGCCACGGGCACCGGGGAGCTGTTTTTT. This translates into CASSSPTATGTGELFF.

The CDR3 DNA sequence: TGTGCCAGCAGTTTAATACGGGACAGATATAATTCACCCCTCCACTTT. It is translated as CASSLIRDRYNSPLHF. The rearrangement joins TRBV28 to TRBJ1-6, with 7 bases fitting TRBD1. J lost 4 bases, V lost 2 bases, and 5 bases had no gene match. CDR1 and CDR2 (germline): MDHEN, SYDVKM. The CDR3 length is 16 residues.

V usage is TRBV28 and J usage is TRBJ1-2, with D unresolved. The germline V gene has CDR1 MDHEN and CDR2 SYDVKM. The CDR3 is made up of 14 amino acids. The V and J ends lost 2 bases and 8 bases respectively, with 15 bases between them. CDR3 residues: CASSLEGFARGYTF. The CDR3 DNA reads as TGTGCCAGCAGTTTAGAAGGATTTGCGCGCGGCTACACCTTC.

V usage is TRBV9 and J usage is TRBJ1-1; TRBD1 is a possible D gene (5 bases). The V end was cut by 0 bases, the J end by 7 bases, with 13 bases between. Germline CDR1 SGDLS, CDR2 YYNGEE. The CDR3 length is 14 residues. The CDR3 loop reads CASSVVTRQIEAFF. The CDR3 DNA follows: TGTGCCAGCAGCGTAGTAACTCGACAGATTGAAGCTTTCTTT.

The rearrangement uses TRBV7-9 and TRBJ1-2; tentatively, D is TRBD1 (6 bases). V was shortened by 4 bases and J by 4 bases, with 16 bases between the two germline ends. The V gene's germline CDR1 is SEHNR and CDR2 FQNEAQ (reference sequence). CDR3 length equals 15 residues. The CDR3 DNA reads TGTGCCAGCAGCTACGCGGGGGCTGGCGGCTATGGCTACACCTTC. Amino acids: CASSYAGAGGYGYTF. The full variable domain, its missing parts supplied by reference TRBV7-9 and TRBJ1-2, is DTGVSQNPRHKITKRGQNVTFRCDPISEHNRLYWYRQTLGQGPEFLTYFQNEAQLEKSRLLSDRFSAERPKGSFSTLEIQRTEQGDSAMYLCASSYAGAGGYGYTFGSGTRLTVV.

This chain joins TRBV18 and TRBJ2-2, with D perhaps matching TRBD1 or TRBD2 (5 bases each). This CDR3 is built from 15 residues. Germline V lookup: CDR1 KGHSH, CDR2 LQKENI. Deletions cut 4 bases from V and 2 bases from J, with 11 bases between. The CDR3 sequence: CASSLGTVNTGELFF. The CDR3 DNA is TGTGCCAGCTCACTCGGGACGGTCAACACCGGGGAGCTGTTTTTT.

CDR3 bases: TGTGCCAGTAGTATCCGATATGGCTACACCTTC. It yields the protein CASSIRYGYTF. The V and J genes are TRBV19 and TRBJ1-2; no firm D call. V lost 3 bases and J 5 bases, leaving 4 bases between the germline ends. The CDR3 loop spans 11 amino acids. Germline CDR1 is LNHDA and CDR2 is SQIVND (reference sequence).

A single count supports this clone. The chain uses TRBV14 and TRBJ1-6; TRBD1 aligns across 7 bases. The V gene end was trimmed by 3 bases and the J gene end by 7 bases; junction bases not matched to a gene: 9. The CDR3 spans 16 residues. CDR1 is SGHDN, CDR2 FVKESK, per germline. This CDR3 is CASSHSTGTVNSPLHF. The CDR3 DNA is TGTGCCAGCAGCCATAGCACCGGGACAGTAAATTCACCCCTCCACTTT.

This clone came up a few times. The J gene is TRBJ1-5, the V gene TRBV19, with TRBD1 as a possible D gene (6 bases). Trimming removed 4 bases at V and 6 bases at J, with 10 bases between. The V gene's germline CDR1 is LNHDA and CDR2 SQIVND (reference sequence). The CDR3 is 13 residues long. The CDR3 DNA reads TGTGCCAGTAGTACAGGGGCGGGTCAGCCCCAGCATTTT. Its translation is CASSTGAGQPQHF.

The chain joins TRBV28 to TRBJ2-2; unclear D gene. Deletions cut 7 bases from V and 4 bases from J, with 10 bases between. The CDR3 has 13 amino acids. In germline, CDR1 is MDHEN, CDR2 SYDVKM. This chain's CDR3 is CASTTLATGELFF. The CDR3 DNA reads TGTGCCAGCACTACCTTGGCCACCGGGGAGCTGTTTTTT.

This clone has just one count. This sequence joins TRBV11-2 and TRBJ2-1, with unresolved D. The CDR3 runs 12 residues. V gave up 6 bases and J gave up 9 bases, with 12 bases separating them. The germline V gene encodes CDR1 SGHAT and CDR2 FQNNGV. The CDR3 is CASSPQHGEQFF. The CDR3 bases are TGTGCCAGCAGTCCACAACACGGTGAGCAGTTCTTC.

CDR3 loop: CASSLVRSTGNTIYF. In nucleotides, the CDR3 is TGTGCCAGCAGTTTGGTGAGGTCCACTGGAAACACCATATATTTT. V usage is TRBV28 and J usage is TRBJ1-3; D ambiguous. Between the trimmed V and J ends, which lost 3 bases and 2 bases, there was a span of 11 bases. CDR3 length: 15 residues. Germline V gene lookup returns CDR1 MDHEN and CDR2 SYDVKM.

The chain combines TRBV7-2 with TRBJ2-7, with D uncertain. CDR3 length: 14 residues. V lost 0 bases, J lost 3 bases, and 9 bases lay in between. CDR1 is SGHTA and CDR2 is FQGNSA in the germline V gene. The CDR3 bases are TGTGCCAGCAGCTTAGCAGCTGCACTCTACGAGCAGTACTTC. As protein: CASSLAAALYEQYF. Filled out from reference TRBV7-2 and TRBJ2-7, the complete variable domain reads GAGVSQSPSNKVTEKGKDVELRCDPISGHTALYWYRQSLGQGLEFLIYFQGNSAPDKSGLPSDRFSAERTGGSVSTLTIQRTQQEDSAVYLCASSLAAALYEQYFGPGTRLTVT.

The gene calls are TRBV28 and TRBJ2-5, with D perhaps being TRBD1 or TRBD2 (6 bases each). Trimming removed 7 bases from V and 5 bases from J, with 23 bases in between. CDR3 size: 16 residues. Germline CDR1 MDHEN, CDR2 SYDVKM. CDR3 region: CASTQEGGRSRETQYF. DNA for the CDR3: TGTGCCAGCACGCAGGAAGGGGGGCGGTCTCGGGAGACCCAGTACTTC.